This paragraph covers one T cell receptor beta chain sequence. The data derive from a study of response to subunit inactivated influenza vaccine. TCRdb redid the calling of the RT-PCR reads with MiXCR, one entry per CDR3 protein. The table has about 540,000 distinct CDR3 sequences, approximately 20% seen once; the top ten hold 2.8%. V was pared by 5 bases and J by 3 bases, with 7 bases of the junction left unmatched. The germline CDR1 and CDR2 sequences are DFQATT and SNEGSKA (reference sequence). CDR3 length: 14 amino acids. This sample was also put to use in a study of T cells expressing NK-cell markers. From that second work: UMIs accompanied the 5'RACE template switching by which TCR beta cDNA was made. Seven of the eight sequenced donors were classified as HCMV-seropositive, and one was classified as seronegative. Several of the experiments relied on an anti-gamma-delta TCR antibody so that only alpha-beta TCR T cells were sorted. The CD3+CD56-NKG2C+ fraction was also led by these clonotypes in several donors.

Sequencing was performed on CD4+ T cells sorted from PBMCs, taken 12 days after vaccination. The receptor was isolated from a man aged 50 or older who received an inactivated influenza vaccine. The chain links TRBV20-1 to TRBJ2-7; the match to TRBD1 covers 10 bases. CDR3 bases: TGCAGTGCTCCCAGACGGGACAGGGGCTACGAGCAGTACTTC. Its translation: CSAPRRDRGYEQYF.